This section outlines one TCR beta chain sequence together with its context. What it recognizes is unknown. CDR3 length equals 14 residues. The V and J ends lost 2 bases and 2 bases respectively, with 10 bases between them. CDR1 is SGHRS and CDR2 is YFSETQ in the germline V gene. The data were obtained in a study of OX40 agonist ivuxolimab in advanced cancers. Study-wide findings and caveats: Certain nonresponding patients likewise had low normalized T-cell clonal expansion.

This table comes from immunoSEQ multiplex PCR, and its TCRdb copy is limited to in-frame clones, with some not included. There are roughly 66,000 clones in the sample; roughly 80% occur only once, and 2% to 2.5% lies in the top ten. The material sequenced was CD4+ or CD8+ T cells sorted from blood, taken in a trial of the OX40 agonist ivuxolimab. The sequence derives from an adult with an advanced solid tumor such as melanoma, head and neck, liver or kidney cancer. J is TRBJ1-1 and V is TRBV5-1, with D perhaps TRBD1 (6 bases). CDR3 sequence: CASSLLGGNTEAFF. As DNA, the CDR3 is TGCGCCAGCAGCTTATTAGGGGGTAACACTGAAGCTTTCTTT.